This entry lists 20 T cell receptor beta chains sequenced from one sample in a study of blood T cell repertoires in COVID-19. Sequenced by immunoSEQ multiplex PCR; TCRdb stores in-frame clones only, minus some. The data show 95,000 to 150,000 clones, 81% seen once. The sample comprised peripheral blood. These receptors originate from a man aged 30 to 39 with COVID-19, enrolled during active disease.

Here the CDR3 reads CASSLLLAVATYEQYF. CDR3 in DNA: TGTGCCAGCAGCTTACTGCTAGCGGTTGCCACCTACGAGCAGTACTTC. The chain combines TRBV5-6 with TRBJ2-7; 7 bases match TRBD2. CDR1 is SGHDT and CDR2 is YYEEEE in the germline V gene. The CDR3 sequence is 16 residues long. With 2 bases clipped from V and 2 bases from J, the junction kept 10 bases outside the gene matches.

This rearrangement joins TRBV11-2 to TRBJ2-2; 12 bases map to TRBD2. J was trimmed by 0 bases and V by 3 bases; bases with no gene match: 8. Germline V gene lookup returns CDR1 SGHAT and CDR2 FQNNGV. The CDR3 covers 19 residues. The CDR3 loop reads CASSLATLAGGPNTGELFF. CDR3 DNA sequence: TGTGCCAGCAGCTTGGCGACACTAGCGGGAGGCCCGAACACCGGGGAGCTGTTTTTT.

This chain links TRBV7-2 with TRBJ2-3; D gene ambiguous. The CDR3 spans 13 residues. Trimming removed 5 bases at V and 0 bases at J, with 6 bases between. Looked up from germline, CDR1 is SGHTA and CDR2 is FQGNSA. CDR3 sequence: CASSDTSTDTQYF. The CDR3 coding sequence is TGTGCCAGCAGCGATACTAGCACAGATACGCAGTATTTT.

The gene calls are TRBV4-1 and TRBJ1-4; unclear D gene. This CDR3 has 14 amino acids. Deletions cut 2 bases from V and 0 bases from J, with 4 bases between. Germline V lookup: CDR1 MGHRA, CDR2 YSYEKL. The CDR3 nucleotides are TGCGCCAGCAGCCAACAGGCAACTAATGAAAAACTGTTTTTT. Its translation is CASSQQATNEKLFF.

This chain links TRBV7-6 with TRBJ2-2; 10 bases map to TRBD1. The V gene's germline CDR1 is SGHVS and CDR2 FNYEAQ. J was trimmed by 4 bases and V by 4 bases; bases with no gene match: 6. CDR3 length: 16 residues. Written as DNA, the CDR3 is TGTGCCAGCAGCTCACGCGGGACAGGGGCCACCGGGGAGCTGTTTTTT. Protein product: CASSSRGTGATGELFF. The complete variable domain, with remaining parts taken from reference TRBV7-6 and TRBJ2-2, reads GAGVSQSPRYKVTKRGQDVALRCDPISGHVSLYWYRQALGQGPEFLTYFNYEAQQDKSGLPNDRFSAERPEGSISTLTIQRTEQRDSAMYRCASSSRGTGATGELFFGEGSRLTVL.

This chain uses TRBV7-6 with TRBJ2-3; TRBD1 matches at 11 bases. Germline lookup yields CDR1 SGHVS and CDR2 FNYEAQ. The J segment lost 7 bases and the V segment lost 6 bases, leaving 9 bases of the junction unmatched. The CDR3 covers 15 residues. The CDR3 spells CASSRTGGGINTQYF. The CDR3 region has the DNA TGTGCCAGCAGTCGGACAGGGGGCGGGATTAATACGCAGTATTTT.

The rearrangement joins TRBV7-9 to TRBJ1-2, with 10 bases matching TRBD1. The germline CDR1 and CDR2 sequences are SEHNR and FQNEAQ (reference sequence). The CDR3 runs to 14 residues. With V trimmed by 4 bases and J by 6 bases, 5 bases remained unmatched. This CDR3 is CASSSDRGRNGYTF. Here the CDR3 DNA reads TGTGCCAGCAGCTCTGACAGGGGGCGGAATGGCTACACCTTC.

V and J are TRBV7-2 and TRBJ2-3; TRBD1 is a possible D gene (6 bases). The germline V gene encodes CDR1 SGHTA and CDR2 FQGNSA. V gave up 5 bases and J gave up 10 bases, with 19 bases separating them. CDR3 length: 14 amino acids. The CDR3 loop is CASSTPGVPGSQYF. In DNA form, the CDR3 reads TGTGCCAGCAGCACCCCAGGGGTCCCGGGTTCGCAGTATTTT.

The CDR3 sequence is CASSTRQGPYEQYF. CDR3 in DNA: TGTGCCAGCAGTACGCGACAGGGTCCCTACGAGCAGTACTTC. The rearrangement links TRBV28 to TRBJ2-7; 7 bases align to TRBD1. The V gene's germline CDR1 is MDHEN and CDR2 SYDVKM. This CDR3 has 14 residues. V dropped 5 bases and J dropped 2; count of bases not matched to a gene: 6.

V is TRBV28 and J is TRBJ2-4; maybe TRBD2 (7 bases). Trimming stripped 7 bases from V and 2 bases from J, with 15 bases between. The CDR3 loop spans 15 amino acids. From germline, CDR1 is MDHEN and CDR2 SYDVKM. The CDR3 DNA is TGTGCCAGCAAAGGGGGGGCGACGACCAAAAACATTCAGTACTTC. Protein product: CASKGGATTKNIQYF.

This clone appeared once. The genes are TRBV12-3 or TRBV12-4 and TRBJ2-1; D not resolved. The CDR3 covers 11 residues. With 6 bases removed from V and 10 bases from J, the gap between germline ends came to 10 bases. The CDR3 is CASSPYGEQFF. For the CDR3, the DNA is TGTGCCAGCAGCCCATACGGGGAGCAGTTCTTC.

The chain uses TRBV4-3 and TRBJ2-5; 7 nucleotides line up with TRBD1. Germline trimming cut 4 bases from V and 4 bases from J; bases unmatched to any gene: 6. Germline V gives CDR1 LGHNA, CDR2 YSLEER. The CDR3 length is 14 residues. CDR3 in amino acids: CASSPKGAGETQYF. In nucleotides, the CDR3 is TGCGCCAGCAGCCCGAAGGGGGCAGGAGAGACCCAGTACTTC.

The chain links TRBV25-1 to TRBJ1-5; D remains unclear. The length of the CDR3 is 14 residues. The V end was cut by 4 bases, the J end by 3 bases, with 10 bases between. Germline CDR1 MGHDK, CDR2 SYGVNS. CDR3 region: CASSATGNNQPQHF. DNA of the CDR3: TGTGCCAGCAGTGCGACTGGTAACAATCAGCCCCAGCATTTT.

The chain recombines TRBV5-4 with TRBJ2-3, with a tentative D call TRBD2 (6 bases). V was trimmed by 4 bases and J by 2 bases, leaving 14 bases between them. From germline, CDR1 is SGHNT and CDR2 YYREEE (reference sequence). This CDR3 contains 15 residues. The CDR3 DNA reads TGTGCCAGCAGCCAGGGACTGGACGTCACAGATACGCAGTATTTT. Translating gives CASSQGLDVTDTQYF.

This clone occurred a few times. This specimen includes other DNA sequences encoding the same CDR3. The chain employs TRBV18 and TRBJ1-2; D might be TRBD1 (6 bases). Between the trimmed V and J ends, which lost 3 bases and 4 bases, there was a span of 9 bases. This CDR3 is 13 amino acids long. The germline V gene has CDR1 KGHSH and CDR2 LQKENI. The CDR3 coding sequence is TGTGCCAGCTCACCCCCGGACAGCTATGGCTACACCTTC. This gives the protein CASSPPDSYGYTF. The complete variable domain, with remaining parts taken from reference TRBV18 and TRBJ1-2, reads NAGVMQNPRHLVRRRGQEARLRCSPMKGHSHVYWYRQLPEEGLKFMVYLQKENIIDESGMPKERFSAEFPKEGPSILRIQQVVRGDSAAYFCASSPPDSYGYTFGSGTRLTVV.

This chain connects TRBV28 to TRBJ1-1; 7 positions agree with TRBD1. CDR1 MDHEN and CDR2 SYDVKM come from the germline V gene. Trimming took 3 bases from V and 1 from J; bases not matched to a gene: 5. The CDR3 sequence is 15 residues long. In nucleotides, the CDR3 is TGTGCCAGCAGTTTTCACAGGGGCACGAACACTGAAGCTTTCTTT. It codes for CASSFHRGTNTEAFF.

The V call is TRBV5-5, the J call TRBJ2-5, with unresolved D. The CDR3 consists of 15 residues. Germline V gene lookup returns CDR1 SGHKS and CDR2 YYEKEE (reference sequence). Deletions cut 0 bases from V and 1 base from J, with 10 bases between. The CDR3 here is CASSLGAASQETQYF. CDR3 DNA: TGTGCCAGCAGCTTGGGGGCAGCCTCCCAAGAGACCCAGTACTTC.

This chain uses TRBV5-5 with TRBJ1-5, with 7 positions matching TRBD1. V gave up 0 bases and J gave up 6 bases; unmatched junction bases: 6. The CDR3 runs 15 residues. From germline, CDR1 is SGHKS and CDR2 YYEKEE (reference sequence). In DNA form, the CDR3 reads TGTGCCAGCAGCTTGGAGGGGGCAGGGGGTCAGCCCCAGCATTTT. This gives the protein CASSLEGAGGQPQHF.

Worth noting for this clone: The same CDR3 also results from other DNA sequences found in this sample. The genes are TRBV20-1 and TRBJ2-3; D gene unclear. There are 11 residues in the CDR3. The V gene's germline CDR1 is DFQATT and CDR2 SNEGSKA (reference sequence). Trimming shortened V by 5 bases and J by 4 bases, and 7 bases separated the two germline ends. The CDR3 here is CSAQLADTQYF. CDR3 in DNA: TGCAGTGCTCAGCTAGCAGATACGCAGTATTTT.

This clone was detected only once. This chain uses TRBV19 with TRBJ2-7, with 9 bases that match TRBD1. The length of the CDR3 is 17 residues. V was pared by 6 bases and J by 2 bases, with 14 bases of the junction left unmatched. Per the germline V gene, CDR1 is LNHDA and CDR2 is SQIVND (reference sequence). CDR3 sequence (DNA): TGTGCCAGTAGCCCTTCCGGGACAGGGACCTCCGCCTACGAGCAGTACTTC. As protein: CASSPSGTGTSAYEQYF.